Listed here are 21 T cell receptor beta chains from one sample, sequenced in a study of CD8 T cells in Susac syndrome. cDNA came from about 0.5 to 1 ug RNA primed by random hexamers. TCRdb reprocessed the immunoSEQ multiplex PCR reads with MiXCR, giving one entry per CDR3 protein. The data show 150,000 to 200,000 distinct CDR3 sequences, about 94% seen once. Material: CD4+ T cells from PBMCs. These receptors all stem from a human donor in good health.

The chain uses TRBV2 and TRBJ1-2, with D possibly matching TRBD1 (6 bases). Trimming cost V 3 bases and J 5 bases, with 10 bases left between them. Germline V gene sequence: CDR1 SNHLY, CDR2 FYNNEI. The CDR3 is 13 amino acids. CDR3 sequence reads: CASSEGARYGYTF. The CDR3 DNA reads TGTGCCAGCAGTGAGGGGGCTCGATATGGCTACACCTTC.

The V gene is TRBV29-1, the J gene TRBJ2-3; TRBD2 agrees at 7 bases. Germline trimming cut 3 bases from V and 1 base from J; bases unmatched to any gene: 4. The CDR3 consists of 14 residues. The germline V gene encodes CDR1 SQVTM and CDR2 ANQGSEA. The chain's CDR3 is CSVDGRGGTDTQYF. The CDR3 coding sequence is TGCAGCGTTGATGGCCGGGGGGGCACAGATACGCAGTATTTT.

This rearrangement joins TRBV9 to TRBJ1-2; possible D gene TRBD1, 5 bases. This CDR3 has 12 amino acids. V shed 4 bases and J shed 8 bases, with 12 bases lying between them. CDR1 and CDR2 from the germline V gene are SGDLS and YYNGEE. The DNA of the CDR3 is TGTGCCAGCAGCAAGCGGGACGGCGGCTACACCTTC. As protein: CASSKRDGGYTF.

The CDR3 DNA reads as TGCAGTGCTAGTTGGCAGGGGGCTGCACCCCTCCACTTT. Translating gives CSASWQGAAPLHF. The chain joins TRBV20-1 to TRBJ1-6; TRBD1 matches 8 bases. The germline V gene encodes CDR1 DFQATT and CDR2 SNEGSKA (reference sequence). V gave up 3 bases and J gave up 11 bases; unmatched junction bases: 6. The CDR3 length is 13 residues.

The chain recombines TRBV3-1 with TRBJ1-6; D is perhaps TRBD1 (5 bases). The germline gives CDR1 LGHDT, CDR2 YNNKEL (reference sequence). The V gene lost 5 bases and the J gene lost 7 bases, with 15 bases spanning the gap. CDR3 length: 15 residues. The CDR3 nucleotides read TGTGCCAGCAGCACCCCAGAGGGGTTAAATTCACCCCTCCACTTT. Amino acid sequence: CASSTPEGLNSPLHF.

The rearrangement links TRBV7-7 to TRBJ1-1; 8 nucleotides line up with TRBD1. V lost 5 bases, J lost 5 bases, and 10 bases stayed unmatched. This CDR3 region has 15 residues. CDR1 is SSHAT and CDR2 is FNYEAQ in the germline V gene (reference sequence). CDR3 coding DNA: TGTGCCAGCAGCCCTATAGCAGGGGGCGGAACTGAAGCTTTCTTT. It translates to CASSPIAGGGTEAFF.

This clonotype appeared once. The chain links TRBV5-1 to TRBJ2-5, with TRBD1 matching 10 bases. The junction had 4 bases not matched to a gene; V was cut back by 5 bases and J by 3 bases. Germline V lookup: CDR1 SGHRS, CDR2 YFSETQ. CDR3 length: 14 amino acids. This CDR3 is CASRPGTGEETQYF. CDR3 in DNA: TGCGCCAGCAGGCCCGGGACAGGGGAAGAGACCCAGTACTTC.

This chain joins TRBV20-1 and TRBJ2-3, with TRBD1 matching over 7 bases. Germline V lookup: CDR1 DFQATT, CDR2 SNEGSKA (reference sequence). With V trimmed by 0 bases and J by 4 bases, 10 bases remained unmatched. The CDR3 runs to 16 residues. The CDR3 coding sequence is TGCAGTGCTAGAGATGTAGGGGGCGGGTCCCCAGATACGCAGTATTTT. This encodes CSARDVGGGSPDTQYF.

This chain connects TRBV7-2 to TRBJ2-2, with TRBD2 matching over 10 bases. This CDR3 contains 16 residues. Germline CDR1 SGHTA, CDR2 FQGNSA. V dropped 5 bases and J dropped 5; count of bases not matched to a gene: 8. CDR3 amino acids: CASSPAGGLRTGELFF. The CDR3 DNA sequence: TGTGCCAGCAGCCCAGCGGGGGGGCTTCGAACCGGGGAGCTGTTTTTT.

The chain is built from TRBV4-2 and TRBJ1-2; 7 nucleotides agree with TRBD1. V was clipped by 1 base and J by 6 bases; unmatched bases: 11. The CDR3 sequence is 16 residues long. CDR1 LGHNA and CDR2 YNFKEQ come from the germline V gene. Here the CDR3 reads CASSQGGGGPIHGYTF. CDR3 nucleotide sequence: TGTGCCAGCAGCCAAGGAGGAGGGGGCCCTATACATGGCTACACCTTC.

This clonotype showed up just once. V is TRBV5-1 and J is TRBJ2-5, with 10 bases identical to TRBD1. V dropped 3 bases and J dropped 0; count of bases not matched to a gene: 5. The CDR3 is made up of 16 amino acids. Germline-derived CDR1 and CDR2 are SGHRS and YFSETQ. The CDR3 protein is CASSYPGQGYQETQYF. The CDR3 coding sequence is TGCGCCAGCAGCTACCCGGGACAGGGGTACCAAGAGACCCAGTACTTC.

CDR3 sequence: CASSSGTSGETQYF. The DNA for the CDR3 is TGTGCCAGCAGCTCCGGGACTAGTGGAGAGACCCAGTACTTC. This chain uses TRBV13 with TRBJ2-5; 8 bases agree with TRBD2. From germline, CDR1 is PRHDT and CDR2 FYEKMQ (reference sequence). This CDR3 contains 14 residues. With 4 bases clipped from V and 4 bases from J, the junction kept 5 bases outside the gene matches.

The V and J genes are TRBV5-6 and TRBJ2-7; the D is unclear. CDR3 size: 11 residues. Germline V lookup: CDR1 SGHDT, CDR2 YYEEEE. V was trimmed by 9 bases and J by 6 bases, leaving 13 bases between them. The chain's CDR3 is CATSRGGEQYF. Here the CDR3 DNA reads TGTGCCACAAGTCGTGGCGGCGAGCAGTACTTC.

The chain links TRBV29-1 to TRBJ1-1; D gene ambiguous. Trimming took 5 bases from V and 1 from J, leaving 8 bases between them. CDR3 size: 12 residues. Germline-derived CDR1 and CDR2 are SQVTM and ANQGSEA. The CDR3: CSVKNRNTEAFF. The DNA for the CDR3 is TGCAGCGTTAAGAACAGGAACACTGAAGCTTTCTTT.

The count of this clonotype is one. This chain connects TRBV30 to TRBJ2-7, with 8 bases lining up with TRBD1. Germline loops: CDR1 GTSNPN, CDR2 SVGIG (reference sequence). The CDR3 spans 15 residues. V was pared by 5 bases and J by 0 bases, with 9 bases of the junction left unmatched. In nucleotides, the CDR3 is TGTGCCTGGCGGTCAGGGGGCGGCGGCTCCTACGAGCAGTACTTC. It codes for CAWRSGGGGSYEQYF.

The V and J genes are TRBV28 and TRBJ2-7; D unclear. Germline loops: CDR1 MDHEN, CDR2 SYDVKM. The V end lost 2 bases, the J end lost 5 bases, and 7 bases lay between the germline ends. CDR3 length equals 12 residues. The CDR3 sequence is CASSLKGHEQYF. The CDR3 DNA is TGTGCCAGCAGTTTAAAGGGTCACGAGCAGTACTTC.

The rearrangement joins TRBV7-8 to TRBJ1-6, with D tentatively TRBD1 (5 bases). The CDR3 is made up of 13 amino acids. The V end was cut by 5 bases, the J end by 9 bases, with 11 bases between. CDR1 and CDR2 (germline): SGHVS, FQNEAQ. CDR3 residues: CASSPGGGSPLHF. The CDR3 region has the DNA TGTGCCAGCAGCCCTGGGGGGGGTTCACCCCTCCACTTT.

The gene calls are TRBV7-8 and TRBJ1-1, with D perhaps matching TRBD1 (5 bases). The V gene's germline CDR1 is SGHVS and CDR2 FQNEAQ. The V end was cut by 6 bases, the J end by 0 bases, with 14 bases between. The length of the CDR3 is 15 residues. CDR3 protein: CASRAGHSMNTEAFF. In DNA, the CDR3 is TGTGCCAGCAGGGCGGGGCACTCAATGAACACTGAAGCTTTCTTT.

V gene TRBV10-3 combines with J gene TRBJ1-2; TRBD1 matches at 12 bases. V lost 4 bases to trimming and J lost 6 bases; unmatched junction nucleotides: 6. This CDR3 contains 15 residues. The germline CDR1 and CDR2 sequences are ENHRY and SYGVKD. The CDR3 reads CAISGPGQGANGYTF. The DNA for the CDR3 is TGTGCCATCAGTGGGCCGGGACAGGGGGCGAATGGCTACACCTTC.

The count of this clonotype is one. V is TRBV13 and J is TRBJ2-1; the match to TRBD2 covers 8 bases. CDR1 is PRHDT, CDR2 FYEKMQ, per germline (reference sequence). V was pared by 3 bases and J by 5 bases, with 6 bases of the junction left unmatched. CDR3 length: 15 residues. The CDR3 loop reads CASSFTSGTHNEQFF. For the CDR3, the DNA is TGTGCCAGCAGCTTTACTAGCGGAACTCACAATGAGCAGTTCTTC.

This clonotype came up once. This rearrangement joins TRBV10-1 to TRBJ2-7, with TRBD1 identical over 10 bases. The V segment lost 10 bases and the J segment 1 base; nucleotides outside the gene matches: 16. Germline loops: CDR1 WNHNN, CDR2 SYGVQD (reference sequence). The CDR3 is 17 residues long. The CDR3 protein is CAIPRLTGGLKSYEQYF. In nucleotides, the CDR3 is TGCGCCATCCCGCGCCTGACAGGGGGCCTAAAATCCTACGAGCAGTACTTC.